This T cell receptor (beta chain) was identified in a study of early T cells in non-severe SARS-CoV-2 infection. Background on the study: Alpha and beta chains were unpaired, from unsorted whole-blood bulk RNA.

With regard to this clonotype: Its antigen remains unidentified.

The CDR3 has 17 residues. Looked up from germline, CDR1 is MNHNY and CDR2 is SVGAGI (reference sequence). V shed 4 bases and J shed 0 bases, with 16 bases lying between them. Individual cDNA molecules received unique molecular identifiers. TCRdb processed the 5' RACE reads anew with MiXCR; each CDR3 protein has one entry. The sample contains just over 60,000 distinct CDR3 sequences, roughly a tenth of which appear only once. Study findings and constraints: Reliance on VDJdb matching favored anti-spike CD8 responses; private and CD4 specificities were missed.

The receptor comes from an adult who was a healthcare worker with PCR-confirmed SARS-CoV-2 infection or an uninfected control (not recorded which). This chain uses TRBV6-6 with TRBJ1-3; D is perhaps TRBD1 (5 bases). Sequenced sample: whole blood. This CDR3 reads CASSLRGPKPSGNTIYF. The CDR3 DNA reads TGTGCCAGCAGTTTGAGGGGCCCCAAGCCCTCTGGAAACACCATATATTTT.